This TCR beta chain was sequenced during a study of blood T cell repertoires in COVID-19. Whole-study context: PBMCs, B-cell-depleted T cells, or T cells were the source of the cDNA or gDNA that made up the material.

The CDR3 length is 15 residues. The V and J ends lost 6 bases and 7 bases, in that order; junction bases with no gene match: 12. Germline lookup yields CDR1 MNHEY and CDR2 SVGAGI. Study processing details: Amplified reference gene primers provided the basis for estimating nucleated cell counts. Sequenced by immunoSEQ multiplex PCR; TCRdb stores in-frame clones only, minus some. V and J calls plus clone size are reproduced from that table; the DNA served to infer D and trimming. Of over 100,000 clones listed, just under 80% were seen once; the top ten hold around 16%. This chain uses TRBV6-5 with TRBJ1-3; 7 nucleotides agree with TRBD1. The sample comprised peripheral blood. This clonotype originated in a man aged 55-75 years with active or convalescent COVID-19. CDR3 protein: CASRASQGGGNTIYF. The CDR3 nucleotides are TGTGCCAGCAGAGCTTCTCAGGGGGGCGGGAACACCATATATTTT.